This TCR beta chain comes out of a study of blood T cell repertoires in COVID-19. Overall study context: There were acute and convalescent COVID-19 samples, and they came from the United States, Italy and Spain. In each case, the material was cDNA or gDNA derived from T cells, B-cell-depleted T cells, or PBMCs.

Authors' data handling: Amplified reference gene primers provided the basis for estimating nucleated cell counts. Generated by immunoSEQ multiplex PCR, the TCRdb table keeps only in-frame clones and is missing some. V, J and clone size reflect that table, while D and trimming were determined from the DNA. The table shows over 150,000 clones, with 84% occurring only once. In germline, CDR1 is SGHTA, CDR2 FQGNSA. V lost 5 bases to trimming and J lost 2 bases; unmatched junction nucleotides: 5. The CDR3 contains 15 residues. This receptor was obtained from a man younger than 30 with active or convalescent COVID-19. Sequenced material: peripheral blood. V usage is TRBV7-2 and J usage is TRBJ2-7; 11 bases align to TRBD2. CDR3 sequence reads: CASSPVTSGAYEQYF. CDR3 DNA sequence: TGTGCCAGCAGCCCCGTGACTAGCGGGGCCTACGAGCAGTACTTC.